The source of this T cell receptor beta chain is a study of T cell changes during pregnancy in multiple sclerosis. CDR1 and CDR2 from the germline V gene are LGHNA and YSLEER. The CDR3 is 14 amino acids. Trimming shortened V by 1 base and J by 4 bases, and 9 bases separated the two germline ends. Using immunoSEQ multiplex PCR, the repertoire was profiled, and TCRdb retains in-frame clones only, with some absent. The sample lists approximately 41,000 clones; over 85% were seen once. Sequenced here: CD4+ T cells from peripheral blood mononuclear cells, sampled in the first trimester of pregnancy. The chain combines TRBV4-3 with TRBJ2-3; D may be TRBD2 (5 bases). The TCR originated in a female donor with multiple sclerosis, enrolled in a pregnancy study. In DNA, the CDR3 is TGCGCCAGCAGCCAAGTGGGAGCCCCAGATACGCAGTATTTT. Translating it yields CASSQVGAPDTQYF.